Listed below are T cell receptor beta chains from one sample, sequenced in a study of blood T cell repertoires in COVID-19. Libraries were prepared by immunoSEQ multiplex PCR; TCRdb keeps only in-frame clonotypes and omits some of them. The data show over 150,000 clones, 80% to 90% seen once. The sequenced material came from peripheral blood. The receptors come from a man aged 40-49 years with acute or convalescent COVID-19. Each CDR3 is given with its conserved first and last residue. The order of the fields is V gene, J gene, CDR3 protein.

V gene: TRBV4-3
J gene: TRBJ1-6
CDR3 protein: CASSQWGGSNSPLHF

V gene: TRBV5-5
J gene: TRBJ1-6
CDR3 protein: CASSLAGQGYNSPLHF

V gene: TRBV6-5
J gene: TRBJ2-3
CDR3 protein: CATSDSGGFTDTQYF

V gene: TRBV20-1
J gene: TRBJ2-1
CDR3 protein: CSASLSGGFNEQFF

V gene: TRBV6-5
J gene: TRBJ1-5
CDR3 protein: CASRPQGSFNQPQHF

V gene: TRBV3-1/TRBV3-2
J gene: TRBJ2-7
CDR3 protein: CASSRGTGGHDEQYF

V gene: TRBV6-6
J gene: TRBJ1-1
CDR3 protein: CASRLANTEAFF

V gene: TRBV4-2
J gene: TRBJ2-7
CDR3 protein: CASSQGGIEQYF

V gene: TRBV4-1
J gene: TRBJ2-2
CDR3 protein: CASSQGRDSNTGELFF

V gene: TRBV30
J gene: TRBJ2-1
CDR3 protein: CAWALGGGAYNEQFF

V gene: TRBV5-6
J gene: TRBJ2-3
CDR3 protein: CASSLESDTQYF

V gene: TRBV28
J gene: TRBJ1-6
CDR3 protein: CASIKQGAGSPLHF

V gene: TRBV30
J gene: TRBJ1-2
CDR3 protein: CASTPSGQNYGYTF

V gene: TRBV28
J gene: TRBJ1-2
CDR3 protein: CASSLTDSYGYTF

V gene: TRBV11-1
J gene: TRBJ2-2
CDR3 protein: CASSLVYGELFF

V gene: TRBV7-3
J gene: TRBJ2-1
CDR3 protein: CASSSQAGGLYEQFF

V gene: TRBV5-1
J gene: TRBJ2-7
CDR3 protein: CASSLGGTGTYEQYF

V gene: TRBV6-5
J gene: TRBJ2-3
CDR3 protein: CASRGTSTDTQYF

V gene: TRBV7-3
J gene: TRBJ2-3
CDR3 protein: CASSLSGGADTQYF

V gene: TRBV10-2
J gene: TRBJ1-1
CDR3 protein: CASMAGGGTEAFF

V gene: TRBV5-1
J gene: TRBJ1-2
CDR3 protein: CASSLQDRANYGYTF

V gene: TRBV7-9
J gene: TRBJ2-5
CDR3 protein: CASSFTGGKETQYF

V gene: TRBV7-9
J gene: TRBJ2-5
CDR3 protein: CASSFLQGTQETQYF

V gene: TRBV30
J gene: TRBJ1-1
CDR3 protein: CAWSVNWGAEAFF

V gene: TRBV15
J gene: TRBJ1-5
CDR3 protein: CATSRFGSGQGVNSNQPQHF

V gene: TRBV15
J gene: TRBJ2-1
CDR3 protein: CATSRRTSGEQFF

V gene: TRBV11-2
J gene: TRBJ2-3
CDR3 protein: CASSLTPPGQYF

V gene: TRBV6-6
J gene: TRBJ1-2
CDR3 protein: CASRAGQLYGYTF

V gene: TRBV10-3
J gene: TRBJ2-3
CDR3 protein: CAISPTGAASTDTQYF

V gene: TRBV14
J gene: TRBJ2-2
CDR3 protein: CASSQRAGELFF

V gene: TRBV9
J gene: TRBJ2-4
CDR3 protein: CASSVGRAKLATIAKNIQYF

V gene: TRBV6-5
J gene: TRBJ2-1
CDR3 protein: CASSTGENYNEQFF

V gene: TRBV30
J gene: TRBJ1-4
CDR3 protein: CAWSVATGGNEKLFF

V gene: TRBV19
J gene: TRBJ2-7
CDR3 protein: CASSTGTGVHEQYF

V gene: TRBV18
J gene: TRBJ1-2
CDR3 protein: CASSPLVDRPYYGYTF

V gene: TRBV27
J gene: TRBJ1-1
CDR3 protein: CASSYGTGATEAFF

V gene: TRBV28
J gene: TRBJ1-5
CDR3 protein: CASSSTTGKGQPQHF

V gene: TRBV9
J gene: TRBJ1-1
CDR3 protein: CASSKWDRVNTEAFF

V gene: TRBV28
J gene: TRBJ2-2
CDR3 protein: CASSLLKPGELFF

V gene: TRBV7-9
J gene: TRBJ2-5
CDR3 protein: CASSLGQGIGETQYF

V gene: TRBV3-1/TRBV3-2
J gene: TRBJ2-5
CDR3 protein: CASSRAAGGQETQYF

V gene: TRBV24-1
J gene: TRBJ2-1
CDR3 protein: CATSVSFGGEQFF

V gene: TRBV7-8
J gene: TRBJ1-1
CDR3 protein: CASSLEDPGFGTEAFF

V gene: TRBV7-9
J gene: TRBJ2-2
CDR3 protein: CASSLALYTGELFF